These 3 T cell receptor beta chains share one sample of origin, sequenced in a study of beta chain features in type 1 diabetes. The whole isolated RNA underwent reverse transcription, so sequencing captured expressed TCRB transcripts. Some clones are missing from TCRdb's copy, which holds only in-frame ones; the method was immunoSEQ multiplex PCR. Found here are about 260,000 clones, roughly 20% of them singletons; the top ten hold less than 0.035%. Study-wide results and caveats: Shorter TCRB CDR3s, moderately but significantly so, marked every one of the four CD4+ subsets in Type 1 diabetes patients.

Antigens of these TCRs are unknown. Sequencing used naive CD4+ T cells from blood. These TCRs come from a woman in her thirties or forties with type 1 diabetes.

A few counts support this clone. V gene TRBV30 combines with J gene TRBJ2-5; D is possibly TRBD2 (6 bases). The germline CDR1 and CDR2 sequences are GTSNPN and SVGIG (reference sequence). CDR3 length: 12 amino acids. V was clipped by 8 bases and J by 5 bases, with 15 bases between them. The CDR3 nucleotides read TGTGCCGGGGGGTCGGGGAGGGAGACCCAGTACTTC. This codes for CAGGSGRETQYF. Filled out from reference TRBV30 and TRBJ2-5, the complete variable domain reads SQTIHQWPATLVQPVGSPLSLECTVEGTSNPNLYWYRQAAGRGLQLLFYSVGIGQISSEVPQNLSASRPQDRQFILSSKKLLLSDSGFYLCAGGSGRETQYFGPGTRLLVL.

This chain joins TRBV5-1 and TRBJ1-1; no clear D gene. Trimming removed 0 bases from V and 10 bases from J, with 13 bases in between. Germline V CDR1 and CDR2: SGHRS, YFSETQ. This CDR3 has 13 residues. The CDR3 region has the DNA TGCGCCAGCAGCTTGGATGACTGGCCGGGAGCTTTCTTT. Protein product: CASSLDDWPGAFF.

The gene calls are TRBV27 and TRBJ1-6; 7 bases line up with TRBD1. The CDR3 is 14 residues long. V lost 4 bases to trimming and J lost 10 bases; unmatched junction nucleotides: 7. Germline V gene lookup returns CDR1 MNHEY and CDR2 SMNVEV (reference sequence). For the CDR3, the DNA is TGTGCCAGCAGTTCACAGGGGTCTTCCTCACCCCTCCACTTT. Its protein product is CASSSQGSSSPLHF.